Shown below are 23 T cell receptor beta chains from a single sample sequenced in a study of control samples from healthy donors and cancer patients. The method was immunoSEQ multiplex PCR; TCRdb's version includes in-frame clones alone and lacks a portion of them. The sample lists 110,000 to 150,000 clones, 85% to 95% seen once, with about 14% in the top ten. Specimen: PBMCs. These receptor sequences come from a man aged 55 to 69 with colorectal cancer.

This rearrangement joins TRBV28 to TRBJ1-5, with D perhaps TRBD1 (5 bases). Trimming pared 5 bases from V and 9 bases from J, leaving 11 bases between. There are 12 residues in the CDR3. The germline V gene has CDR1 MDHEN and CDR2 SYDVKM. The CDR3 region has the DNA TGTGCCAGCAGTCCCCAGGGTGGGCCCCAGCATTTT. Its translation: CASSPQGGPQHF. The full variable domain, rest sourced from reference TRBV28 and TRBJ1-5, is DVKVTQSSRYLVKRTGEKVFLECVQDMDHENMFWYRQDPGLGLRLIYFSYDVKMKEKGDIPEGYSVSREKKERFSLILESASTNQTSMYLCASSPQGGPQHFGDGTRLSIL.

This rearrangement joins TRBV19 to TRBJ2-3, with unresolved D. V lost 7 bases to trimming and J lost 2 bases, with 7 bases between them. This CDR3 spans 12 amino acids. CDR1 is LNHDA and CDR2 is SQIVND in the germline V gene (reference sequence). This CDR3 reads CASTSYTDTQYF. The CDR3 nucleotides are TGTGCCAGTACCTCGTACACAGATACGCAGTATTTT.

V and J are TRBV15 and TRBJ2-7; TRBD1 matches 8 bases. The germline V gene encodes CDR1 LNHNV and CDR2 YYDKDF (reference sequence). J lost 0 bases, V lost 3 bases, and 13 bases had no gene match. The CDR3 covers 18 residues. CDR3 sequence: CATSRIRGQGKSSYEQYF. Here the CDR3 DNA reads TGTGCCACCAGCAGGATCCGAGGACAGGGAAAATCCTCCTACGAGCAGTACTTC.

V is TRBV29-1 and J is TRBJ1-2, with D tentatively TRBD1 (5 bases). The CDR3 runs to 13 residues. Germline V lookup: CDR1 SQVTM, CDR2 ANQGSEA. V lost 4 bases to trimming and J lost 3 bases, with 12 bases between them. DNA for the CDR3: TGCAGCGTTGGCCAGGGCCCAGACTATGGCTACACCTTC. Its protein product is CSVGQGPDYGYTF.

This clone came up a few times. The V call is TRBV18, the J call TRBJ2-7; 7 bases align to TRBD2. Germline V gene data show CDR1 as KGHSH and CDR2 as LQKENI. The CDR3 covers 14 residues. With V trimmed by 0 bases and J by 7 bases, 6 bases remained unmatched. The CDR3 region has the DNA TGTGCCAGCTCACCACCGACTAGCCTGGGGGAGCAGTACTTC. As protein: CASSPPTSLGEQYF. The full variable domain, rest sourced from reference TRBV18 and TRBJ2-7, is NAGVMQNPRHLVRRRGQEARLRCSPMKGHSHVYWYRQLPEEGLKFMVYLQKENIIDESGMPKERFSAEFPKEGPSILRIQQVVRGDSAAYFCASSPPTSLGEQYFGPGTRLTVT.

V is TRBV10-2 and J is TRBJ1-1; TRBD1 matches 8 bases. Losses at the gene ends were 6 bases for V and 5 bases for J; bases not matched to a gene: 5. The CDR3 is 13 amino acids. Per the germline V gene, CDR1 is WSHSY and CDR2 is SAAADI. CDR3 protein: CASRNRGGTEAFF. CDR3 bases: TGCGCCAGCAGAAACAGGGGGGGGACTGAAGCTTTCTTT.

The chain carries TRBV6-5 and TRBJ2-2; D is unclear. Germline V gene data show CDR1 as MNHEY and CDR2 as SVGAGI. V lost 0 bases and J 2 bases, leaving 4 bases between the germline ends. The CDR3 is 14 residues long. DNA for the CDR3: TGTGCCAGCAGTTACTCGCCTAACACCGGGGAGCTGTTTTTT. This sequence encodes CASSYSPNTGELFF.

This chain links TRBV2 with TRBJ1-2; 7 bases are a match to TRBD1. The V and J ends lost 7 bases and 4 bases, in that order; junction bases with no gene match: 6. Germline V CDR1 and CDR2: SNHLY, FYNNEI. This CDR3 comprises 13 residues. The CDR3 DNA reads as TGTGCCAGCAACCAAGGGACAGCCTATGGCTACACCTTC. Protein: CASNQGTAYGYTF.

This chain uses TRBV19 with TRBJ2-1; 8 bases are shared with TRBD1. The CDR3 is 15 residues long. With 7 bases clipped from V and 3 bases from J, the junction kept 8 bases outside the gene matches. In germline, CDR1 is LNHDA, CDR2 SQIVND (reference sequence). CDR3 bases: TGTGCCAGTACCATATTCGGACAGGGCTACAATGAGCAGTTCTTC. Its translation is CASTIFGQGYNEQFF.

This clone was recorded once. The gene calls are TRBV11-2 and TRBJ1-1, with 7 bases aligning to TRBD1. Germline CDR1 SGHAT, CDR2 FQNNGV. This CDR3 spans 15 amino acids. The V gene end was trimmed by 5 bases and the J gene end by 5 bases; junction bases not matched to a gene: 11. CDR3 residues: CASSHQTGPRTEAFF. DNA for the CDR3: TGTGCCAGCAGCCACCAGACAGGGCCGAGGACTGAAGCTTTCTTT. Complete variable domain (other parts from reference TRBV11-2 and TRBJ1-1): EAGVAQSPRYKIIEKRQSVAFWCNPISGHATLYWYQQILGQGPKLLIQFQNNGVVDDSQLPKDRFSAERLKGVDSTLKIQPAKLEDSAVYLCASSHQTGPRTEAFFGQGTRLTVV.

In its sample, this clone was seen once. This chain joins TRBV11-2 and TRBJ2-2, with D perhaps TRBD2 (5 bases). The CDR3 has 15 amino acids. Trimming pared 0 bases from V and 6 bases from J, leaving 11 bases between. Per the germline V gene, CDR1 is SGHAT and CDR2 is FQNNGV. This CDR3 reads CASSLDRAGAGELFF. The CDR3 bases are TGTGCCAGCAGCTTAGATCGGGCCGGGGCCGGGGAGCTGTTTTTT.

The rearrangement joins TRBV5-6 to TRBJ1-4; D is unresolved. This CDR3 region has 15 residues. Germline values: CDR1 SGHDT, CDR2 YYEEEE. V was pared by 3 bases and J by 3 bases, with 12 bases between. CDR3: CASSSAGPANEKLFF. The CDR3 region has the DNA TGTGCCAGCAGCTCAGCAGGTCCCGCTAATGAAAAACTGTTTTTT.

The rearrangement joins TRBV2 to TRBJ2-7; D is unclear. Germline CDR1 is SNHLY and CDR2 is FYNNEI. This CDR3 has 13 amino acids. Trimming took off 7 bases at V and 3 bases at J, with 13 bases between the two ends. CDR3 region: CASNPSNDYEQYF. The CDR3 DNA follows: TGTGCCAGCAACCCCTCGAACGACTACGAGCAGTACTTC.

For the CDR3, the DNA is TGCGCCAGCAGCCCTGGGGGTGTGCTTGAGCAGTACTTC. Residues: CASSPGGVLEQYF. The chain recombines TRBV4-1 with TRBJ2-7, with D perhaps assigned TRBD1 or TRBD2 (5 bases each). CDR3 length equals 13 residues. The V and J ends lost 4 bases and 7 bases respectively, with 14 bases between them. Germline-derived CDR1 and CDR2 are MGHRA and YSYEKL.

The chain is built from TRBV4-3 and TRBJ2-2, with TRBD1 as a possible D gene (6 bases). V was shortened by 4 bases and J by 4 bases, with 10 bases between the two germline ends. The CDR3 runs to 14 residues. Germline CDR1 and CDR2: LGHNA and YSLEER. The CDR3: CASSLQGSTGELFF. The CDR3 DNA is TGCGCCAGCAGCCTACAGGGTAGCACCGGGGAGCTGTTTTTT.

This clone was recorded a few times. This chain links TRBV2 with TRBJ1-1, with D possibly matching TRBD1 (5 bases). The germline V gene has CDR1 SNHLY and CDR2 FYNNEI. The V and J ends lost 6 bases and 5 bases respectively, with 10 bases between them. CDR3 length equals 12 residues. Written as DNA, the CDR3 is TGTGCCAGCAGGGGGGGACCGACTGAAGCTTTCTTT. Translation gives CASRGGPTEAFF.

The chain uses TRBV19 and TRBJ2-3, with 9 bases lining up with TRBD2. The junction had 10 bases not matched to a gene; V was cut back by 3 bases and J by 0 bases. The CDR3 contains 18 residues. In germline, CDR1 is LNHDA, CDR2 SQIVND (reference sequence). Written as DNA, the CDR3 is TGTGCCAGTAGTATTGTCCTGACTAGCGGTTTTAGCACAGATACGCAGTATTTT. This sequence encodes CASSIVLTSGFSTDTQYF.

This chain uses TRBV5-1 with TRBJ1-2; the D gene is possibly TRBD1 (5 bases). CDR1 and CDR2 from the germline V gene are SGHRS and YFSETQ. V was cut by 0 bases and J by 4 bases, with 10 bases left in between. This CDR3 is 14 amino acids long. DNA for the CDR3: TGCGCCAGCAGCTTGGACAGGCCGACCTATGGCTACACCTTC. This codes for CASSLDRPTYGYTF.

This chain joins TRBV13 and TRBJ2-1; D not resolved. This CDR3 region has 14 residues. The germline V and J ends were trimmed by 4 bases and 5 bases, with 12 bases remaining between them. The germline V gene encodes CDR1 PRHDT and CDR2 FYEKMQ (reference sequence). The CDR3 protein is CASSSWRRDNEQFF. The CDR3 nucleotides read TGTGCCAGCAGCTCCTGGCGGCGAGACAATGAGCAGTTCTTC.

V is TRBV27 and J is TRBJ2-7; 10 bases line up with TRBD2. The CDR3 contains 15 residues. Germline lookup yields CDR1 MNHEY and CDR2 SMNVEV (reference sequence). The trim removed 8 bases at V and 4 bases at J, leaving 11 bases unmatched. CDR3 region: CASSGSGGAFYEQYF. CDR3 nucleotide sequence: TGTGCCAGCTCCGGCAGCGGGGGGGCCTTTTACGAGCAGTACTTC.

V usage is TRBV5-1 and J usage is TRBJ1-1; D is undetermined. The V gene's germline CDR1 is SGHRS and CDR2 YFSETQ. V was cut by 3 bases and J by 2 bases, with 8 bases left in between. The CDR3 contains 13 residues. CDR3 residues: CASSSDGNTEAFF. In DNA form, the CDR3 reads TGCGCCAGCAGCTCGGACGGCAACACTGAAGCTTTCTTT.

The gene calls are TRBV2 and TRBJ1-2; a weak D match, TRBD1 (5 bases). Germline V lookup: CDR1 SNHLY, CDR2 FYNNEI. V lost 5 bases, J lost 2 bases, and 9 bases lay in between. This CDR3 spans 13 amino acids. The CDR3, as DNA: TGTGCCAGCAGTCCGGACACGAACTATGGCTACACCTTC. Protein: CASSPDTNYGYTF.

The chain recombines TRBV27 with TRBJ1-3; 11 nucleotides align to TRBD1. Germline CDR1 and CDR2: MNHEY and SMNVEV (reference sequence). V lost 6 bases and J lost 7; bases outside the gene matches: 8. The CDR3 contains 15 residues. This chain's CDR3 is CASSQGTGGRNTIYF. The CDR3 nucleotides are TGTGCCAGCAGCCAAGGGACAGGGGGACGGAACACCATATATTTT.